One TCR beta chain is described in this entry. Data came from immunoSEQ multiplex PCR; TCRdb stores just in-frame clones and leaves some out. This sample has some 88,000 clones; around 96% occur once, and the top ten carry 0.6% to 0.95%. These data belong to a study of cytomegalovirus exposure and HLA in healthy donors. The sample was PBMCs. The sequence was collected from a man aged 18 to 30 in good health and CMV-seronegative.

CDR3 sequence (DNA): TGTGCCAGCAGCTCGCTGAGGGCCTTATACAATGAGCAGTTCTTC. As protein: CASSSLRALYNEQFF. This chain links TRBV11-2 with TRBJ2-1; possibly TRBD2 for D (5 bases). Germline-derived CDR1 and CDR2 are SGHAT and FQNNGV. Trimming removed 4 bases at V and 4 bases at J, with 14 bases between. CDR3 length: 15 residues.